The 18 T cell receptor beta chains below were found in one sample sequenced in a study of blood T cell repertoires in COVID-19. Only in-frame clones appear in the TCRdb table, and some are missing; sequencing was by immunoSEQ multiplex PCR. The sample carries fewer than 200,000 clones, roughly 85% recorded once. Sequencing input: peripheral blood. Receptors originate from a woman between 55 and 75 years old with COVID-19, enrolled during active disease.

A remark on this clone: The same CDR3 also results from other DNA sequences found in this sample. V gene TRBV3-1 (or the pseudogene TRBV3-2) combines with J gene TRBJ1-1; D not resolved. Germline CDR1 LGHDT, CDR2 YNNKEL (reference sequence). Trimming pared 1 base from V and 2 bases from J, leaving 5 bases between. There are 13 residues in the CDR3. Here the CDR3 DNA reads TGTGCCAGCAGCCAAGGGAGAAACACTGAAGCTTTCTTT. Residues: CASSQGRNTEAFF.

This chain connects TRBV4-2 to TRBJ2-2; 10 bases align to TRBD2. The CDR3 sequence is 16 residues long. V lost 4 bases, J lost 3 bases, and 5 bases stayed unmatched. Germline CDR1 LGHNA, CDR2 YNFKEQ. The CDR3 region has the DNA TGTGCCAGCAGCCCAGCAGGACTAGCGGACACCGGGGAGCTGTTTTTT. Translating gives CASSPAGLADTGELFF.

The V gene is TRBV18, the J gene TRBJ2-1, with 11 bases matching TRBD1. Germline CDR1 and CDR2: KGHSH and LQKENI. The CDR3 loop spans 17 amino acids. V lost 5 bases, J lost 1 base, and 7 bases stayed unmatched. Written as DNA, the CDR3 is TGTGCCAGCTCATCATACCGGGACAGGGGGTCCTACAATGAGCAGTTCTTC. Translating it yields CASSSYRDRGSYNEQFF.

The chain recombines TRBV7-9 with TRBJ1-2, with 7 bases matching TRBD1. The V gene end was trimmed by 5 bases and the J gene end by 3 bases; junction bases not matched to a gene: 6. The CDR3 totals 14 residues. The V gene's germline CDR1 is SEHNR and CDR2 FQNEAQ (reference sequence). CDR3 sequence (DNA): TGTGCCAGCAGCCTCTCTGGACAGGACTATGGCTACACCTTC. Amino acids: CASSLSGQDYGYTF.

This clone was detected a few times. The chain couples TRBV5-8 to TRBJ1-6; a weak D match, TRBD1 (6 bases). CDR3 length equals 16 residues. The ends were cut back, 4 bases at V and 10 bases at J, with 21 bases in the middle. The germline CDR1 and CDR2 sequences are SGHTS and YDEGEE. The CDR3 DNA reads as TGTGCCAGCAGCCCTGAACCGGGACATAGGGTCTCACCCCTCCACTTT. Amino acid sequence: CASSPEPGHRVSPLHF.

The table lists this clone with a few counts. This rearrangement joins TRBV19 to TRBJ1-3, with D perhaps matching TRBD1 (6 bases). Germline V gives CDR1 LNHDA, CDR2 SQIVND (reference sequence). The germline V and J ends were trimmed by 3 bases and 0 bases, with 15 bases remaining between them. CDR3 length: 17 amino acids. This CDR3 is CASSIVGTHSSGNTIYF. The CDR3 DNA reads as TGTGCCAGTAGTATCGTCGGGACACATAGCTCTGGAAACACCATATATTTT.

The chain is built from TRBV18 and TRBJ1-2, with 7 bases aligning to TRBD1. V shed 2 bases and J 3 bases; nucleotides not matched to a gene: 21. The CDR3 extends over 20 amino acids. Germline values: CDR1 KGHSH, CDR2 LQKENI. CDR3 loop: CASSPNRFRRDSRPHYGYTF. In DNA form, the CDR3 reads TGTGCCAGCTCACCAAACAGGTTTAGAAGGGACAGTCGACCTCACTATGGCTACACCTTC. The full variable domain, its missing parts supplied by reference TRBV18 and TRBJ1-2, is NAGVMQNPRHLVRRRGQEARLRCSPMKGHSHVYWYRQLPEEGLKFMVYLQKENIIDESGMPKERFSAEFPKEGPSILRIQQVVRGDSAAYFCASSPNRFRRDSRPHYGYTFGSGTRLTVV.

This chain links TRBV18 with TRBJ1-2; TRBD1 aligns across 7 bases. The CDR3 loop spans 14 amino acids. V shed 2 bases, J shed 3 bases, and the junction held 3 bases outside the gene matches. Germline V gene lookup returns CDR1 KGHSH and CDR2 LQKENI. The CDR3 sequence is CASSPDREDYGYTF. CDR3 DNA: TGTGCCAGCTCACCAGACAGGGAGGACTATGGCTACACCTTC.

The chain is built from TRBV6-1 and TRBJ1-5, with TRBD1 as a possible D gene (5 bases). Trimming shortened V by 1 base and J by 7 bases, and 14 bases separated the two germline ends. Looked up from germline, CDR1 is MNHNS and CDR2 is SASEGT. The CDR3 is made up of 15 amino acids. This chain's CDR3 is CASSEGGTWGQPQHF. The CDR3 region has the DNA TGTGCCAGCAGTGAAGGAGGTACCTGGGGCCAGCCCCAGCATTTT.

This clone was detected once. CDR3 protein: CASSEVTGPGELFF. The CDR3, as DNA: TGTGCCAGCAGTGAGGTGACAGGGCCCGGGGAGCTGTTTTTT. V usage is TRBV25-1 and J usage is TRBJ2-2, with 7 nucleotides matching TRBD1. The CDR3 loop spans 14 amino acids. In germline, CDR1 is MGHDK, CDR2 SYGVNS. With 3 bases clipped from V and 6 bases from J, the junction kept 4 bases outside the gene matches.

The chain carries TRBV24-1 and TRBJ2-4; D might be TRBD1 (6 bases). The CDR3 covers 15 residues. With 12 bases removed from V and 3 bases from J, the gap between germline ends came to 20 bases. CDR1 and CDR2 (germline): KGHDR, SFDVKD. CDR3 loop: CAPGNTGNGKNIQYF. The CDR3 nucleotides are TGTGCCCCCGGGAACACAGGGAACGGCAAAAACATTCAGTACTTC.

The genes are TRBV7-2 and TRBJ2-5; TRBD1 is a possible D gene (6 bases). V lost 5 bases to trimming and J lost 4 bases, with 14 bases between them. Germline values: CDR1 SGHTA, CDR2 FQGNSA. There are 14 residues in the CDR3. CDR3 region: CASSARTVRETQYF. CDR3 coding DNA: TGTGCCAGCAGCGCACGGACAGTAAGAGAGACCCAGTACTTC. Variable domain in full (rest from reference TRBV7-2 and TRBJ2-5): GAGVSQSPSNKVTEKGKDVELRCDPISGHTALYWYRQSLGQGLEFLIYFQGNSAPDKSGLPSDRFSAERTGGSVSTLTIQRTQQEDSAVYLCASSARTVRETQYFGPGTRLLVL.

This chain connects TRBV4-1 to TRBJ1-1, with D possibly matching TRBD1 (5 bases). This CDR3 is built from 16 residues. Trimming shortened V by 1 base and J by 4 bases, and 16 bases separated the two germline ends. Germline assignment: CDR1 MGHRA and CDR2 YSYEKL. CDR3 region: CASSQGPGLEGTEAFF. DNA for the CDR3: TGCGCCAGCAGCCAAGGACCGGGGCTGGAGGGCACTGAAGCTTTCTTT.

This rearrangement joins TRBV4-1 to TRBJ1-5; 9 nucleotides match TRBD1. The CDR3 is 16 amino acids. From germline, CDR1 is MGHRA and CDR2 YSYEKL. The V gene end was trimmed by 4 bases and the J gene end by 2 bases; junction bases not matched to a gene: 6. The CDR3 protein is CASSPGTGWGNQPQHF. CDR3 DNA: TGCGCCAGCAGCCCCGGGACAGGGTGGGGCAATCAGCCCCAGCATTTT.

The table lists this clone with a few counts. This sample includes further DNA sequences coding for the same CDR3. This chain joins TRBV18 and TRBJ1-3; D may be TRBD1 (5 bases). V lost 1 base to trimming and J lost 1 base, with 5 bases between them. Germline values: CDR1 KGHSH, CDR2 LQKENI. The CDR3 length is 14 residues. The CDR3 spells CASSPQGSGNTIYF. In DNA form, the CDR3 reads TGTGCCAGCTCACCACAGGGGTCTGGAAACACCATATATTTT.

V gene TRBV28 combines with J gene TRBJ1-1, with 10 bases matching TRBD1. This CDR3 is built from 13 residues. V dropped 3 bases and J dropped 11; count of bases not matched to a gene: 6. The germline CDR1 and CDR2 sequences are MDHEN and SYDVKM. The CDR3 DNA reads TGTGCCAGCAGTTTCCATGACAGGGGGCAGGCTTTCTTT. It codes for CASSFHDRGQAFF.

This clone was detected only once. The chain combines TRBV10-3 with TRBJ1-1; weak D call: TRBD1 (5 bases). CDR1 is ENHRY and CDR2 is SYGVKD in the germline V gene. The CDR3 has 13 amino acids. V lost 0 bases to trimming and J lost 8 bases, with 10 bases between them. As DNA, the CDR3 is TGTGCCATCAGTGAGTCGGAGGGGCAAGAAGCTTTCTTT. Its translation: CAISESEGQEAFF.

V is TRBV6-6 and J is TRBJ2-5; TRBD2 aligns across 9 bases. V trimming: 2 bases; J trimming: 4 bases; junction bases outside the gene matches: 8. Germline V gene lookup returns CDR1 MNHNY and CDR2 SVGAGI (reference sequence). The CDR3 has 16 residues. The CDR3 spells CASSYLSGSRGETQYF. DNA of the CDR3: TGTGCCAGCAGTTACCTTAGCGGGAGTAGAGGAGAGACCCAGTACTTC.